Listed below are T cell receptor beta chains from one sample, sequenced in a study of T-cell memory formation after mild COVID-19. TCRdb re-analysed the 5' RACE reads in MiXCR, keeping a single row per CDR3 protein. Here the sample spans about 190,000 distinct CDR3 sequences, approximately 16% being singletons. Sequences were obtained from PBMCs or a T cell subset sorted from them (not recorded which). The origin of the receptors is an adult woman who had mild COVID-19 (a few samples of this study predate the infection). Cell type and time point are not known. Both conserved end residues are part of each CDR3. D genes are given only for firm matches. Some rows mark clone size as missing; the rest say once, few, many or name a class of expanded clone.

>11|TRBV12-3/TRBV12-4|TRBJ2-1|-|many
TGTGCCAGCAGCCCGGGATGGGAGCAGTTCTTC
CASSPGWEQFF
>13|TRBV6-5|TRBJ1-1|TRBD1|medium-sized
TGTGCCAGCAGATACCAGGGGGGGACTGAAGCTTTCTTT
CASRYQGGTEAFF
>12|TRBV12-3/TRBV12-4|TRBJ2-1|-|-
TGTGCCAGCAGGACTGACTACAATGAGCAGTTCTTC
CASRTDYNEQFF
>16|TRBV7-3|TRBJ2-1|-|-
TGTGCCAGCAGCTTACGCGCGGGGAGCTCCTACAATGAGCAGTTCTTC
CASSLRAGSSYNEQFF
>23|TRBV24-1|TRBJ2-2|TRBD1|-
TGTGCCACCAGTGATTTCCTTCTGCCGCTCTCCCCCCTCGACAGGGACGGCACCGGGGAGCTGTTTTTT
CATSDFLLPLSPLDRDGTGELFF
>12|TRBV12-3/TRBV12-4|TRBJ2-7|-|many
TGTGCCAGCTCCGCCCTCTCCTACGAGCAGTACTTC
CASSALSYEQYF
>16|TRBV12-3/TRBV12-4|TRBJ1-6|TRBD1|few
TGTGCCAGCAGCCGGAGGGGGGACAGGAACAATTCACCCCTCCACTTT
CASSRRGDRNNSPLHF
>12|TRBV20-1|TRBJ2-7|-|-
TGCAGTGCTAGAGCAGGTGCCACCGAGCAGTACTTC
CSARAGATEQYF
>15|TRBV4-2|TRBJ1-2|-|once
TGTGCCAGCAGCCGGGGGGGTGATTTCCACTATGGCTACACCTTC
CASSRGGDFHYGYTF
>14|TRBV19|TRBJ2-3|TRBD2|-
TGTGCCAGTTCGGGACTAGCGTTAACAGATACGCAGTATTTT
CASSGLALTDTQYF
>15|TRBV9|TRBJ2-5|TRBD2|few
TGTGCCAGCAGCTCTCAAGCGGGGGTCCAAGAGACCCAGTACTTC
CASSSQAGVQETQYF
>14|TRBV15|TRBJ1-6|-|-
TGTGCCACCAGCAGACAGGGGAATAATTCACCCCTCCACTTT
CATSRQGNNSPLHF
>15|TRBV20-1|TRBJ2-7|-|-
TGCAGTGCTAGAGTTTTAGGAGGAGTTTCCAACGAGCAGTACTTC
CSARVLGGVSNEQYF
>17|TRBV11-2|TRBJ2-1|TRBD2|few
TGTGCCAGCAGCCCCTTTTTCGGCGGGAGTTCCTTCAATGAGCAGTTCTTC
CASSPFFGGSSFNEQFF
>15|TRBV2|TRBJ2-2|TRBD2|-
TGTGCCAGCGAGTCGGGGGGGCAGGGCACCGGGGAGCTGTTTTTT
CASESGGQGTGELFF
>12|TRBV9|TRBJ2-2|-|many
TGTGCCAGCAGCGTAGACACCGGGGAGCTGTTTTTT
CASSVDTGELFF
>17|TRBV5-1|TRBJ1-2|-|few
TGCGCCAGCAGCTTGGACATAACGAGGGGCCTCCACTATGGCTACACCTTC
CASSLDITRGLHYGYTF
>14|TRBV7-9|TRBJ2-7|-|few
TGTGCCAGCAGCTTAAGCGCTGTCACCTACGAGCAGTACTTC
CASSLSAVTYEQYF
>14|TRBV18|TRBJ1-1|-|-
TGTGCCAGCTCACCCGCGACAGCGAACACTGAAGCTTTCTTT
CASSPATANTEAFF
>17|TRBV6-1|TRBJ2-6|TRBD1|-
TGTGCCAGCAGATTCAGGGGGCGCGGCTCTGGGGCCAACGTCCTGACTTTC
CASRFRGRGSGANVLTF
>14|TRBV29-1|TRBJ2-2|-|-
TGCAGCGTTGAGGGGACGTCCCACACCGGGGAGCTGTTTTTT
CSVEGTSHTGELFF
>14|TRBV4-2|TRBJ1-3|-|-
TGTGCCAGCAGCCAAGAACTCTCTGGAAACACCATATATTTT
CASSQELSGNTIYF
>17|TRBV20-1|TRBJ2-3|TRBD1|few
TGCAGTGCTAGAGGTCTGACGGGACAGGGTAGGACAGATACGCAGTATTTT
CSARGLTGQGRTDTQYF
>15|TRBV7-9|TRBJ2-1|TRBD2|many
TGTGCCAGCAGACCTAGCGGGAGGTCCTACAATGAGCAGTTCTTC
CASRPSGRSYNEQFF
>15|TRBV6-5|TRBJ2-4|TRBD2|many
TGTGCCAGCAGTTATTTGACTAGCGGGAGTAGGATTCAGTACTTC
CASSYLTSGSRIQYF
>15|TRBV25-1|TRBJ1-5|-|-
TGTGCCAGCAGTCCCGCACAGAGCAGCAATCAGCCCCAGCATTTT
CASSPAQSSNQPQHF
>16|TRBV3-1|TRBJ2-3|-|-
TGTGCCAGCAGCTCACGTCCGCAGACGGTGACAGATACGCAGTATTTT
CASSSRPQTVTDTQYF
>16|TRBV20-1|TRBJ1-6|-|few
TGCAGTGCTAGAGTGACGGGTGCTCAATATAATTCACCCCTCCACTTT
CSARVTGAQYNSPLHF